The next 28 T cell receptor beta chains were all read from a single sample in a study of CD8+ T cells in alopecia areata. It was cDNA, reverse transcribed from extracted RNA, that served as the sequencing template. Repertoires were generated with immunoSEQ multiplex PCR, while TCRdb's copy carries only in-frame clones and drops some. The sample has just over 150,000 clones, under 60% seen once. This specimen was CD8+ T cells sorted from blood, taken at week 0. These receptors all come from a human donor with alopecia areata.

The sample holds one count of this clone. CDR3 amino acids: CAWSVRVGGGYGYTF. The CDR3 bases are TGTGCCTGGAGTGTACGGGTAGGGGGCGGCTATGGCTACACCTTC. J is TRBJ1-2 and V is TRBV30, with 7 bases lining up with TRBD1. V dropped 0 bases and J dropped 4; count of bases not matched to a gene: 8. This CDR3 comprises 15 residues. Germline V CDR1 and CDR2: GTSNPN, SVGIG (reference sequence).

This chain joins TRBV7-3 and TRBJ2-7; D is unresolved. CDR3 length equals 13 residues. Germline-derived CDR1 and CDR2 are SGHTA and FQGTGA. Trimming took off 2 bases at V and 3 bases at J, with 8 bases between the two ends. Here the CDR3 reads CASSLGADYEQYF. The CDR3 DNA reads TGTGCCAGCAGCTTAGGTGCGGACTACGAGCAGTACTTC.

This clone was seen a few times. The chain employs TRBV13 and TRBJ2-4; no reliable D call. The V gene lost 5 bases and the J gene lost 9 bases, with 11 bases spanning the gap. The germline V gene encodes CDR1 PRHDT and CDR2 FYEKMQ (reference sequence). The CDR3 has 12 amino acids. The CDR3: CASSVAPGIQYF. Here the CDR3 DNA reads TGTGCCAGCAGCGTCGCCCCAGGCATTCAGTACTTC.

The chain is built from TRBV29-1 and TRBJ2-1; D call uncertain. V was cut by 2 bases and J by 0 bases, with 8 bases left in between. Per germline, CDR1 SQVTM and CDR2 ANQGSEA. The CDR3 length is 14 residues. CDR3 in amino acids: CSVERQSSYNEQFF. The DNA of the CDR3 is TGCAGCGTTGAACGGCAGAGCTCCTACAATGAGCAGTTCTTC.

The chain has TRBV30 and TRBJ2-1; maybe TRBD2 (5 bases). CDR1 and CDR2 from the germline V gene are GTSNPN and SVGIG (reference sequence). Between the trimmed V and J ends, which lost 5 bases and 1 base, there was a span of 12 bases. The CDR3 length is 14 residues. The CDR3 bases are TGTGCCTGGGGCCTTGGAGGATCCTACAATGAGCAGTTCTTC. Translated: CAWGLGGSYNEQFF.

The chain combines TRBV30 with TRBJ1-2; 8 bases are a match to TRBD1. CDR1 is GTSNPN, CDR2 SVGIG, per germline (reference sequence). With V trimmed by 3 bases and J by 6 bases, 9 bases remained unmatched. The CDR3 has 14 amino acids. CDR3 DNA sequence: TGTGCCTGGAGCACCGGGACAGGTCTCGATGGCTACACCTTC. This translates into CAWSTGTGLDGYTF.

The rearrangement links TRBV5-1 to TRBJ2-2, with TRBD2 as a possible D gene (6 bases). The CDR3 has 15 residues. V was trimmed by 1 base and J by 4 bases, leaving 11 bases between them. Germline values: CDR1 SGHRS, CDR2 YFSETQ. The DNA of the CDR3 is TGCGCCAGCAGCTTGAGGGGAGGAGGCACCGGGGAGCTGTTTTTT. Residues: CASSLRGGGTGELFF.

A word on this clone: In the same sample, other DNA sequences code for this CDR3. The chain carries TRBV5-1 and TRBJ2-7; 7 bases map to TRBD1. V was pared by 0 bases and J by 1 base, with 1 base of the junction left unmatched. The CDR3 loop spans 14 amino acids. Looked up from germline, CDR1 is SGHRS and CDR2 is YFSETQ. The CDR3 coding sequence is TGCGCCAGCAGCTTGGGACAGGGATCCTACGAGCAGTACTTC. It translates to CASSLGQGSYEQYF.

The chain links TRBV13 to TRBJ2-7; TRBD1 agrees at 7 bases. The CDR3 is 14 residues long. CDR1 is PRHDT and CDR2 is FYEKMQ in the germline V gene (reference sequence). Germline trimming cut 5 bases from V and 5 bases from J; bases unmatched to any gene: 9. The CDR3 sequence is CASSQRDSPNEQYF. For the CDR3, the DNA is TGTGCCAGCAGCCAACGGGACAGTCCAAACGAGCAGTACTTC.

The table lists this clone with a few counts. The rearrangement links TRBV29-1 to TRBJ1-2, with TRBD1 as a possible D gene (5 bases). Germline V lookup: CDR1 SQVTM, CDR2 ANQGSEA. V gave up 1 base and J gave up 2 bases, with 11 bases separating them. The CDR3 sequence is 14 residues long. The CDR3 sequence is CSVEGRDANYGYTF. CDR3 coding DNA: TGCAGCGTTGAAGGGCGGGACGCCAACTATGGCTACACCTTC.

This chain links TRBV29-1 with TRBJ2-1; D unresolved. V was cut by 5 bases and J by 6 bases, with 14 bases left in between. Germline loops: CDR1 SQVTM, CDR2 ANQGSEA. The CDR3 has 13 amino acids. The DNA for the CDR3 is TGCAGCGTTCGAACTACTCCATTCAATGAGCAGTTCTTC. It is translated as CSVRTTPFNEQFF.

The chain has TRBV13 and TRBJ2-7; TRBD2 agrees at 13 bases. The ends lost 4 bases at V and 4 bases at J; junction bases unmatched: 4. This CDR3 comprises 15 residues. Germline loops: CDR1 PRHDT, CDR2 FYEKMQ (reference sequence). The CDR3 sequence is CASSWTSGGDYEQYF. CDR3 nucleotide sequence: TGTGCCAGCAGCTGGACTAGCGGGGGCGATTACGAGCAGTACTTC. Supplemented by reference TRBV13 and TRBJ2-7, the full variable domain reads AAGVIQSPRHLIKEKRETATLKCYPIPRHDTVYWYQQGPGQDPQFLISFYEKMQSDKGSIPDRFSAQQFSDYHSELNMSSLELGDSALYFCASSWTSGGDYEQYFGPGTRLTVT.

The rearrangement joins TRBV20-1 to TRBJ1-1, with D perhaps TRBD1 (6 bases). The CDR3 totals 11 residues. Germline CDR1 DFQATT, CDR2 SNEGSKA (reference sequence). Trimming cost V 8 bases and J 7 bases, with 14 bases left between them. CDR3 DNA: TGCAGTCAACAGGGAGGGGATGAAGCTTTCTTT. It encodes CSQQGGDEAFF.

The V and J genes are TRBV29-1 and TRBJ2-1; 12 bases fit TRBD2. CDR1 and CDR2 (germline): SQVTM, ANQGSEA. V was pared by 1 base and J by 0 bases, with 4 bases of the junction left unmatched. The CDR3 sequence is 17 residues long. As DNA, the CDR3 is TGCAGCGTTGAAGGGACTAGCGGGGCGAGCTCCTACAATGAGCAGTTCTTC. This translates into CSVEGTSGASSYNEQFF.

The chain uses TRBV29-1 and TRBJ2-1; 11 bases are shared with TRBD2. Per the germline V gene, CDR1 is SQVTM and CDR2 is ANQGSEA. This CDR3 region has 14 residues. J was trimmed by 7 bases and V by 3 bases; bases with no gene match: 5. This CDR3 is CSVEVAGGPNEQFF. CDR3 nucleotide sequence: TGCAGCGTTGAGGTAGCGGGGGGGCCAAATGAGCAGTTCTTC.

V and J are TRBV6-6 and TRBJ1-1, with D unclear. The CDR3 is made up of 14 amino acids. V gave up 7 bases and J gave up 1 base, with 13 bases separating them. The germline V gene has CDR1 MNHNY and CDR2 SVGAGI (reference sequence). The CDR3 protein is CASTDGVGNTEAFF. The CDR3 region has the DNA TGTGCCAGCACCGACGGGGTAGGGAACACTGAAGCTTTCTTT.

The chain joins TRBV27 to TRBJ1-5, with 8 bases that match TRBD1. This CDR3 is built from 16 residues. Germline values: CDR1 MNHEY, CDR2 SMNVEV (reference sequence). J gave up 0 bases and V 5 bases, and 6 bases lay outside the gene matches. The chain's CDR3 is CASSPGTGLSNQPQHF. CDR3 nucleotides: TGTGCCAGCAGTCCCGGGACAGGACTTAGCAATCAGCCCCAGCATTTT.

The chain employs TRBV30 and TRBJ1-6; possible D gene TRBD1, 6 bases. Between the trimmed V and J ends, which lost 5 bases and 0 bases, there was a span of 14 bases. The CDR3 spans 16 residues. Germline assignment: CDR1 GTSNPN and CDR2 SVGIG (reference sequence). Here the CDR3 reads CAWDLTGSSYNSPLHF. As DNA, the CDR3 is TGTGCCTGGGATCTAACAGGGAGCTCCTATAATTCACCCCTCCACTTT.

This clone showed up just a few times. The rearrangement links TRBV14 to TRBJ1-1; tentatively, D is TRBD1 (5 bases). The CDR3 length is 14 residues. Germline-derived CDR1 and CDR2 are SGHDN and FVKESK. V was pared by 0 bases and J by 4 bases, with 9 bases between. In DNA, the CDR3 is TGTGCCAGCAGCCAAGATCAAAGGGGCACTGAAGCTTTCTTT. This sequence encodes CASSQDQRGTEAFF.

The CDR3 loop reads CAWSQGQGYGYTF. The CDR3 region has the DNA TGTGCCTGGTCTCAGGGACAGGGTTATGGCTACACCTTC. This sequence joins TRBV30 and TRBJ1-2; 9 positions agree with TRBD1. CDR1 GTSNPN and CDR2 SVGIG come from the germline V gene (reference sequence). V gave up 5 bases and J gave up 5 bases; unmatched junction bases: 6. This CDR3 comprises 13 residues.

This clone came up a few times. The chain has TRBV7-6 and TRBJ1-5, with a tentative D call TRBD1 (6 bases). CDR3 size: 17 residues. The V gene's germline CDR1 is SGHVS and CDR2 FNYEAQ. The germline V and J ends were trimmed by 1 base and 0 bases, with 13 bases remaining between them. CDR3 loop: CASSLGGAFYSNQPQHF. The CDR3, as DNA: TGTGCCAGCAGCTTAGGGGGGGCCTTCTATAGCAATCAGCCCCAGCATTTT.

The rearrangement links TRBV4-1 to TRBJ1-6; D remains unclear. The germline gives CDR1 MGHRA, CDR2 YSYEKL. Trimming cost V 3 bases and J 5 bases, with 11 bases left between them. The CDR3 has 15 amino acids. The CDR3 spells CASSHGPANNSPLHF. CDR3 bases: TGCGCCAGCAGCCATGGCCCAGCGAATAATTCACCCCTCCACTTT.

The rearrangement uses TRBV2 and TRBJ2-5; 9 bases line up with TRBD2. Germline V gives CDR1 SNHLY, CDR2 FYNNEI. This CDR3 comprises 17 residues. Losses at the gene ends were 1 base for V and 0 bases for J; bases not matched to a gene: 6. CDR3 residues: CASSEGTSAGYQETQYF. CDR3 bases: TGTGCCAGCAGTGAAGGGACTAGCGCCGGGTACCAAGAGACCCAGTACTTC.

V is TRBV30 and J is TRBJ1-5, with TRBD1 matching over 11 bases. Looked up from germline, CDR1 is GTSNPN and CDR2 is SVGIG (reference sequence). The CDR3 runs 14 residues. Trimming removed 1 base from V and 5 bases from J; junction bases left unmatched: 1. The CDR3, as DNA: TGTGCCTGGAGTGAGGGACAGGGGGATCAGCCCCAGCATTTT. Its protein product is CAWSEGQGDQPQHF.

The J gene is TRBJ2-7, the V gene TRBV15, with 11 bases aligning to TRBD1. After removal of 4 bases from V and 3 bases from J, the junction contained 2 bases not matched to a gene. The CDR3 sequence is 14 residues long. Germline CDR1 reads LNHNV; CDR2 reads YYDKDF (reference sequence). CDR3 DNA sequence: TGTGCCACCAGCAAAGGGACAGGGGGCTACGAGCAGTACTTC. Its translation is CATSKGTGGYEQYF.

The chain is built from TRBV15 and TRBJ1-1, with TRBD1 identical over 8 bases. The CDR3 consists of 13 residues. From germline, CDR1 is LNHNV and CDR2 YYDKDF (reference sequence). J lost 3 bases, V lost 8 bases, and 5 bases had no gene match. The CDR3 loop is CATVDRGDTEAFF. For the CDR3, the DNA is TGTGCCACCGTAGACAGGGGCGACACTGAAGCTTTCTTT.

The chain recombines TRBV27 with TRBJ2-5; TRBD1 matches at 9 bases. The V segment lost 6 bases and the J segment 5 bases; nucleotides outside the gene matches: 10. Germline values: CDR1 MNHEY, CDR2 SMNVEV (reference sequence). This CDR3 is 15 amino acids long. In nucleotides, the CDR3 is TGTGCCAGCAGGCAATCCGGGACAGGGATGGAGACCCAGTACTTC. Amino acid sequence: CASRQSGTGMETQYF.

This clone was seen a few times. The sample holds other DNA sequences that translate to the same CDR3. This rearrangement joins TRBV29-1 to TRBJ2-7, with 9 bases that match TRBD1. The J segment lost 3 bases and the V segment lost 4 bases, leaving 1 base of the junction unmatched. The CDR3 has 12 amino acids. CDR1 is SQVTM, CDR2 ANQGSEA, per germline. CDR3 sequence: CSVGDRVYEQYF. The CDR3 DNA is TGCAGCGTTGGGGACAGGGTCTACGAGCAGTACTTC.